A selection of T cell receptor beta chains follows, all from one sample in a study of OX40 agonist ivuxolimab in advanced cancers. Some clones are missing from TCRdb's copy, which holds only in-frame ones; the method was immunoSEQ multiplex PCR. This sample has 60,000 or so clones, with about 92% found just once. This material consisted of CD4+ or CD8+ T cells sorted from blood, taken in a trial of the OX40 agonist ivuxolimab. The receptors were sampled from an adult with an advanced solid tumor such as melanoma, head and neck, liver or kidney cancer. Each CDR3 is given with its conserved first and last residue. A D gene is named only where the DNA matches it firmly. Expanded clones get a size class; other rows say once, few or many, or leave the size out.

clone_size | j_call | d_call | v_call | cdr3_aa | cdr3_nt
. | TRBJ1-4 | . | TRBV5-1 | CASSLRVGEKLFF | TGCGCCAGCAGCCTGAGGGTAGGCGAAAAACTGTTTTTT
. | TRBJ1-1 | . | TRBV7-6 | CASSFSGSAAGRNTEAFF | TGTGCCAGCAGCTTTTCCGGGTCAGCAGCGGGACGGAACACTGAAGCTTTCTTT
. | TRBJ2-7 | . | TRBV6-9 | CASSYGKDEQYF | TGTGCCAGCAGTTACGGAAAGGACGAGCAGTACTTC
. | TRBJ1-2 | . | TRBV9 | CASSVTRDGYTF | TGTGCCAGCAGCGTTACCAGGGATGGCTACACCTTC
. | TRBJ1-1 | . | TRBV7-9 | CASSLPPTETYPMNTEAFF | TGTGCCAGCAGCTTACCCCCCACAGAAACCTATCCGATGAACACTGAAGCTTTCTTT
. | TRBJ2-1 | . | TRBV10-2 | CASSDETKNEQFF | TGCGCCAGCAGTGACGAGACAAAAAATGAGCAGTTCTTC
once | TRBJ2-3 | . | TRBV6-1 | CASTQGVFTQYF | TGTGCCAGCACTCAAGGGGTTTTTACGCAGTATTTT
. | TRBJ1-5 | . | TRBV5-5 | CASSLRQEARQPQHF | TGTGCCAGCAGCTTGCGGCAAGAAGCCCGTCAGCCCCAGCATTTT
. | TRBJ2-7 | TRBD2 | TRBV4-3 | CASSPGLAGEQYF | TGCGCCAGCAGCCCAGGACTAGCGGGAGAGCAGTACTTC
. | TRBJ2-5 | . | TRBV7-9 | CASSLARVNQETQYF | TGTGCCAGCAGCTTAGCGCGGGTGAACCAAGAGACCCAGTACTTC
once | TRBJ2-6 | . | TRBV12-1 | CASSVGRGANVLTF | .
once | TRBJ2-7 | . | TRBV27 | CASSTTIRAYEQYF | TGTGCCAGCAGTACGACCATCCGGGCCTACGAGCAGTACTTC
. | TRBJ2-7 | . | TRBV5-6 | CASSLNRVGYEQYF | TGTGCCAGCAGCCTCAACAGGGTTGGCTACGAGCAGTACTTC
. | TRBJ2-7 | . | TRBV15 | CATSSWPQDALPVEQYF | TGTGCCACCAGCAGCTGGCCGCAGGACGCCCTGCCGGTCGAGCAGTACTTC
. | TRBJ2-1 | . | TRBV2 | CASTRSSSEQFF | TGTGCCAGCACACGTAGTAGCAGTGAGCAGTTCTTC
. | TRBJ2-3 | . | TRBV5-1 | CASSLGQGGTDTQYF | TGCGCCAGCAGCTTGGGGCAGGGCGGAACAGATACGCAGTATTTT
once | TRBJ1-2 | . | TRBV6-5 | CASSDRGYGYTF | TGTGCCAGCAGCGACCGGGGATATGGCTACACCTTC
. | TRBJ2-2 | . | TRBV6-4 | CASSDSAASGELFF | TGTGCCAGCAGTGACTCAGCGGCTTCCGGGGAGCTGTTTTTT
. | TRBJ2-7 | . | TRBV7-9 | CASSSGVKGVSSYEQYF | TGTGCCAGCAGCTCAGGTGTTAAGGGGGTCAGCTCCTACGAGCAGTACTTC
. | TRBJ2-3 | TRBD1 | TRBV13 | CASGGQGSTDTQYF | TGTGCCAGCGGGGGACAGGGGAGCACAGATACGCAGTATTTT
. | TRBJ2-1 | . | TRBV7-9 | CASSLEHEQFF | TGTGCCAGCAGCCTAGAACATGAGCAGTTCTTC
. | TRBJ2-6 | . | TRBV7-7 | CASSVMRPQSRANVLTF | TGTGCCAGCAGCGTGATGAGGCCACAAAGTCGGGCCAACGTCCTGACTTTC
. | TRBJ2-2 | TRBD1 | TRBV19 | CASSGDRDTGELFF | TGTGCCAGTAGTGGGGACAGGGACACCGGGGAGCTGTTTTTT
. | TRBJ2-5 | TRBD1 | TRBV18 | CASSPRDRDPAETQYF | TGTGCCAGCTCACCACGGGACAGGGACCCCGCAGAGACCCAGTACTTC
. | TRBJ2-5 | . | TRBV2 | CASHASALETQYF | TGTGCCAGCCACGCGTCAGCGCTCGAGACCCAGTACTTC
. | TRBJ1-1 | . | TRBV28 | CASSPDGHRTPNYTEAFF | TGTGCCAGCAGTCCCGATGGACACAGGACCCCAAATTACACTGAAGCTTTCTTT
. | TRBJ1-2 | . | TRBV6-5 | CASSFDPLVNYGYTF | TGTGCCAGCAGTTTCGACCCCCTGGTGAACTATGGCTACACCTTC
. | TRBJ2-7 | . | TRBV4-2 | CASSQEHDTDSSYEQYF | TGTGCCAGCAGCCAAGAGCATGACACGGATTCCTCCTACGAGCAGTACTTC
. | TRBJ1-6 | . | TRBV7-6 | CASSLDLNYNSPLHF | TGTGCCAGCAGCTTAGACCTTAATTATAATTCACCCCTCCACTTT
. | TRBJ2-7 | . | TRBV7-9 | CASSSTDTYTQYF | TGTGCCAGCAGCTCGACGGATACCTACACGCAGTACTTC
. | TRBJ2-3 | . | TRBV6-7 | CASIPGGGSSTDTQYF | TGTGCCAGCATACCCGGTGGGGGGAGTTCCACAGATACGCAGTATTTT
. | TRBJ2-7 | TRBD1 | TRBV7-9 | CASSSGGRDYEQYF | TGTGCCAGCAGCTCAGGGGGCAGGGACTACGAGCAGTACTTC
. | TRBJ1-2 | . | TRBV20-1 | CSARGSNGYTF | TGCAGTGCTAGAGGATCTAATGGCTACACCTTC
. | TRBJ1-2 | . | TRBV30 | CASVSGTDGGYGYTF | TGTGCTTCTGTTTCCGGGACTGATGGAGGGTATGGCTACACCTTC
. | TRBJ2-7 | . | TRBV4-1 | CASSQVLVSNEQYF | TGCGCCAGCAGCCAAGTACTAGTGAGCAACGAGCAGTACTTC
. | TRBJ2-1 | TRBD2 | TRBV6-5 | CASVAGEPAYNEQFF | TGTGCCAGCGTGGCGGGGGAACCTGCCTACAATGAGCAGTTCTTC
once | TRBJ2-1 | . | TRBV27 | CASSLGPNEQFF | TGTGCCAGCAGTTTGGGGCCGAATGAGCAGTTCTTC
. | TRBJ1-1 | TRBD1 | TRBV27 | CASTPHRGNTEAFF | TGTGCCAGCACTCCACACAGGGGGAACACTGAAGCTTTCTTT
. | TRBJ2-5 | . | TRBV27 | CASSPFSALETQYF | TGTGCCAGCAGTCCCTTTAGCGCCCTAGAGACCCAGTACTTC
. | TRBJ2-7 | TRBD1 | TRBV5-8 | CASSLVGQGVSSYEQYF | TGTGCCAGCAGCTTGGTGGGACAGGGAGTGTCCTCCTACGAGCAGTACTTC
. | TRBJ1-2 | . | TRBV5-6 | CASSLGGSHYGYTF | TGTGCCAGCAGCTTGGGCGGGAGTCACTATGGCTACACCTTC
. | TRBJ2-1 | TRBD2 | TRBV27 | CASSFQAGVGEQFF | TGTGCCAGCAGTTTTCAAGCGGGAGTTGGTGAGCAGTTCTTC
once | TRBJ2-7 | TRBD2 | TRBV10-3 | CAIAPVAGYEQYF | TGTGCCATAGCGCCCGTAGCGGGCTACGAGCAGTACTTC